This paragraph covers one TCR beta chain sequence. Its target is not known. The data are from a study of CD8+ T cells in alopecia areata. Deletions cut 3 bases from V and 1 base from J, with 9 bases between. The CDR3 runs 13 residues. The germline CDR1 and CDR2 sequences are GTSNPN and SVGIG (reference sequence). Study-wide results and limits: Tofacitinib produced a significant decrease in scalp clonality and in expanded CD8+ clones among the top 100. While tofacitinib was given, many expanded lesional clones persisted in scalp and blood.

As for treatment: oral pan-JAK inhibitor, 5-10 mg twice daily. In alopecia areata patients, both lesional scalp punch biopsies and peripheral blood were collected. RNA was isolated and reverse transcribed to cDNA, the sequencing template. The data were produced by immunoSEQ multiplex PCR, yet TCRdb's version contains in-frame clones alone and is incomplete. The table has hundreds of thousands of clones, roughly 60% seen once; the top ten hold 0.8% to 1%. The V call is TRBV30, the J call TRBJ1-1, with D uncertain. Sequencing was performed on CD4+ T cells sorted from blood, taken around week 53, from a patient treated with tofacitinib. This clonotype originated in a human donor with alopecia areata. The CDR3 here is CAWRPTSNTEAFF. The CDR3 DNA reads TGTGCCTGGAGACCGACATCGAACACTGAAGCTTTCTTT. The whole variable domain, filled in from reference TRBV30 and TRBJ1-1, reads SQTIHQWPATLVQPVGSPLSLECTVEGTSNPNLYWYRQAAGRGLQLLFYSVGIGQISSEVPQNLSASRPQDRQFILSSKKLLLSDSGFYLCAWRPTSNTEAFFGQGTRLTVV.